This record covers a single TCR beta chain. Its antigen is not identified. The germline gives CDR1 LNHDA, CDR2 SQIVND (reference sequence). J gave up 11 bases and V 4 bases, and 7 bases lay outside the gene matches. The CDR3 has 12 amino acids. The data belong to a study of cytomegalovirus exposure and HLA in healthy donors. The PCR had 60 Vbeta and 13 Jbeta primers. Here immunoSEQ multiplex PCR was the method, and the copy in TCRdb shows in-frame clones only, minus some. The sample lists around 86,000 clones, around 80% occurring once. Study results and caveats: A later analysis linked a missense DCLRE1C variant to TCR beta V- and J-gene trimming. A later analysis reportedly found that, within productive TCRs, an Asian-associated ancestry cluster had fewer N-insertions than the mean observed across the approximately 690 donors. About 87% or about 30% of the time was how often most TCR beta V segments were productive, according to an earlier analysis. Exclusion as indistinguishable affected some V segments, including TRBV6-2 and TRBV6-3.

The origin of this receptor is a man aged 45-65 years in good health and CMV-seropositive. J is TRBJ1-2 and V is TRBV19; 7 bases align to TRBD1. The sample taken for sequencing was PBMCs. Here the CDR3 reads CASSSGQASYTF. CDR3 DNA: TGTGCCAGTAGTAGCGGACAGGCGTCGTACACCTTC.